This record looks at one T cell receptor beta chain sequence and its context. This sample is drawn from a study of blood T cell repertoires in COVID-19. The wider study: There were acute and convalescent COVID-19 samples, and they came from the United States, Italy and Spain. Sample material is recorded as cDNA or gDNA derived from T cells, B-cell-depleted T cells, or PBMCs.

Methods used by the authors: Using reference gene primer amplification, nucleated cell counts were estimated. TCRdb's copy holds only in-frame clones and misses some; the assay was immunoSEQ multiplex PCR. The V and J calls and clone size were taken over from that table, and D and trimming were inferred from the DNA. Among fewer than 75,000 clones listed, 80% to 95% were seen once. The sequencing sample was made of peripheral blood. The origin of this receptor is a man aged 45 to 65 with active COVID-19.

CDR3 loop: CASSPGRLGVIYEQYF. The CDR3 DNA is TGCGCCAGCAGCCCTGGCCGGCTAGGAGTTATCTACGAGCAGTACTTC. The gene calls are TRBV5-1 and TRBJ2-7; the D is unclear. Germline CDR1 is SGHRS and CDR2 is YFSETQ. V was trimmed by 4 bases and J by 3 bases, leaving 20 bases between them. The CDR3 is made up of 16 amino acids.